Reported below is one T cell receptor beta chain. Its antigen remains unidentified. The sample holds no much larger clone one base away, and base qualities are not on file. Other nucleotide sequences in the sample specify the same CDR3. In total, 600 or so healthy bone marrow donors made up the cohort. At the time of sampling, every cohort member was nominally healthy, though immune exposures that went unrecorded were likely present. CMV serostatus was positive for about 270 and negative for about half of the 666 cohort members, and was not recorded for this donor. A peripheral blood sample was collected from each donor, and TCR beta sequencing was performed on peripheral blood mononuclear cells. Genomic DNA was extracted from the blood cell samples with the Qiagen DNeasy Blood Extraction Kit. CDR1 and CDR2 (SGHDT, YYEEEE) derive from the germline V gene. From the cysteine up to the phenylalanine, the CDR3 has a length of 14 residues. Just CDR3 DNA is preserved here, 42 bases in frame from base 1. V lost 4 bases and J lost 1 base, and the count of bases not matched to a germline gene is 1.

The library was produced with the immunoSEQ multiplex PCR assay. For the multiplex PCR, a mixture combining 60 forward primers for TCR Vbeta segments and 13 reverse primers for TCR Jbeta segments was used. The CDR3 region of rearranged TCR beta genes was amplified from genomic DNA with a multiplex PCR assay. The amplified TCR beta libraries were sequenced on the Illumina HiSeq System as 87-base-pair reads. On the study's bioinformatics: A later analysis tallied roughly 80 million unique TCR beta chains across the roughly 610 repertoires, and some 10 million of those chains were shared by two or more donors. Raw reads were error-corrected and collapsed into unique sequences by a nearest-neighbor algorithm in which closely related sequences were merged to remove PCR and sequencing errors. CDR3 sequences were aligned to IMGT reference sequences to assign V, D and J gene segments. Each retained sequence needed at least a six-nucleotide match to both a V gene segment and a J gene segment. A rearrangement was called productive if the CDR3 had no stop codons and remained in frame with V and J, and every other rearrangement was called non-productive. CDR3 was defined by IMGT convention, running from the second conserved V-encoded cysteine to the conserved J-encoded phenylalanine. The earlier analysis of about 530 of the donors excluded any sequence lacking an unambiguous match to a single V gene segment. In an earlier analysis of approximately 590 of the donors, a V segment was called functional when productive rearrangements were above 56.7%, and segregating when the standard deviation between donors exceeded 5%. A statistical classification framework was built for diagnosing cytomegalovirus status from the catalog of TCR beta chain sequences. In a later analysis, V and J genes were assigned by comparing TCR nucleotide sequences against IMGT/GENE-DB human TR gene sequences. A later analysis assigned CDR3 sequences and most-parsimonious VDJ recombination scenarios with the TCRdist pipeline. A later analysis defined each TCR beta chain by its CDR3 amino acid sequence plus V-gene family, and excluded reads lacking a unique V-gene family. A later analysis removed 450 to 600 highly shared, low-generation-probability nucleotide sequences to deal with suspected cross-contamination and a sequencing artifact. In a later analysis, a clonal expansion index for each public chain was calculated from normalized within-repertoire ranks of inferred template counts. In a later analysis, generation probabilities were computed using a VDJ recombination model fitted to out-of-frame rearrangements, and the results were checked against IGoR. In a later analysis, hypergeometric tests were used to score TCR-TCR, TCR-HLA and TCR-CMV co-occurrence, with a repertoire-size bias correction applied to TCR pairs. False discovery rates were estimated in a later analysis by permuting HLA or CMV assignments 20 times. In a later analysis, co-occurring TCRs were grouped with DBSCAN, and TCRdist sequence similarity was added when clustering was performed within HLA-allele-positive subsets. Repertoires with fewer than 30,000 or more than 120,000 public chains, plus five repertoires with anomalous nucleotide sharing, were excluded from co-occurrence clustering. As stored in TCRdb, this immuneACCESS dataset retains in-frame rearrangements with V and J assigned. A fraction of the clones does not appear; measured against another copy, unresolved V genes explain less than half of the discrepancy, and the remainder lacks a known reason. That table supplies the V and J calls and clone size; D and trimming were determined from the DNA. Across this sample there are about 70,000 clones, with around two thirds seen only once. In total, the top ten clones hold more than 9.5% of the sample.

The sample belongs to a study of cytomegalovirus exposure and HLA in healthy donors (dated by TCRdb to about 2017). A note on the overall study: An earlier analysis of roughly 500 of the donors reported around 280 Gb of sequence data and 95 million to 120 million unique TCR beta sequences obtained from roughly 170 million T cells. An early release that covered approximately 600 HLA-typed donors contained approximately 300 gigabases of sequencing data and 70 million to 100 million unique TCR sequences. Of the approximately 400 genotyped donors, 65% to 90% were placed in the genetic ancestry cluster associated with self-reported Caucasian donors. The aim of the study was to test whether cataloging public T cell receptors could identify signatures of past pathogen exposure. Using immunosequencing, the study profiled T cell repertoires from approximately 700 subjects and related those repertoires to cytomegalovirus serostatus. Besides the first cohort of 550 to 750 subjects, a separate validation cohort made up of 120 or so different subjects was used. High-throughput TCR immunosequencing, statistical association of individual TCRs with disease status, and machine learning were combined to predict cytomegalovirus infection status. A later analysis re-analyzed previously published TCR beta repertoires from roughly 690 donors and added high-resolution HLA genotyping to study TCR occurrence patterns. In the later analysis, no new phenotypic data were used to find candidate immune exposures; instead, reliance was placed on TCR beta sequences and their occurrence across donors. An earlier analysis of about 620 of the donors applied high-throughput TCR beta sequencing to assess whether each TCR beta V gene segment acted as functional or pseudogenic. Donor age, sex, ethnicity and CMV serostatus were compiled together with the repertoire data. A later genetic analysis took genome-wide SNP genotypes for about 65% of the 666 donors and used that subset as a discovery cohort. All discovery cohort repertoires had been generated on a single sequencing platform. Class I and class II HLA loci were covered by the typing at four-digit resolution. Typing coverage differed by locus: A, B, C, DRB1 and DQB1 were typed in about 629-640 donors, DQA1 in 522, DPA1 in some 600, and DPB1 in just under 490. Roughly five DR-DQ haplotypes were handled as single units for association and clustering, since linkage in the cohort was strong. On average, roughly 250,000 unique TCR beta nucleotide sequences were sequenced per donor among a few hundred genotyped donors of the cohort, with approximately 18% of those sequences being non-productive.

Study-wide conclusions, independent of this receptor: According to the authors, the approach could potentially be generalized to other disease states and immunological phenotypes. In an earlier analysis of around 500 of the donors, most TCR beta V segments appeared in productive rearrangements about 87% or about 30% of the time, broadly matching IMGT annotations. Because HLA typing was unavailable for some donors at each locus, only the typed subset was used in association tests. Some IMGT-functional V segments, including TRBV6-2 and TRBV6-3, could not be told apart with the 87-base-pair reads, so those segments were excluded. Across donors, most TCR sequences were observed very rarely, whereas some public TCRs were present in many individuals. Compared with equally common non-associated chains, HLA-associated TCR beta chains in a later analysis were more clonally expanded and had lower generation probabilities. The study gave a list of around 170 TCR beta chains associated with cytomegalovirus. Compared with the 666-donor mean, donors in an Asian-associated ancestry cluster had fewer N-insertions in productive TCRs, according to a later genetic analysis. In a later analysis, several top co-occurrence clusters were reported to appear linked to parvovirus B19, influenza, CMV and Epstein-Barr virus. Roughly uniform sequencing depth across donors was assumed in presence/absence analyses, although this assumption may not hold. Cytomegalovirus status was reported to be diagnosed by the classifier with high specificity and sensitivity in both the original and validation cohorts. When HLA alleles, especially DR and DQ, strongly co-occurred, attributing TCR associations to individual alleles was difficult. Correlated functional status among segregating V segments might be attributable to linkage disequilibrium, but an unknown experimental factor could not be ruled out. CMV serostatus was the only immune exposure information available for the cohort. A few of the identified cytomegalovirus-associated TCR beta chains were confirmed in vitro to be specific for cytomegalovirus antigens. A further reported finding was that TCR beta sequences accurately predicted the HLA-A and HLA-B alleles for most subjects in the first cohort. In a later analysis, 15,000 to 20,000 TCR beta sequences were associated with specific HLA alleles at a false discovery rate of 0.05. Only TCR beta chains were sequenced in this cohort, and the absence of alpha or paired-chain data limited detectable features. A later genetic analysis associated a missense DCLRE1C variant with V-gene and J-gene trimming of TCR beta chains, and an independent cohort replicated the association. Because counts were too low, seventeen rarely observed V segments, including chromosome 9 orphons, were excluded from the earlier analysis of 587 of the donors. The sequencing pipeline was judged likely to have produced a cluster of highly shared sequence variants as a technical artifact. According to a later analysis, TCR association rates differed among HLA loci, with DRB1 alleles showing the most associated TCRs and HLA-C alleles showing the fewest. In a later analysis, most CMV-associated TCR beta chains were found to appear HLA-restricted, with HLA associations seemingly driven largely by CMV exposure.

The chain is assembled from TRBV5-6 and TRBJ1-5; a stretch of 8 junction bases matches TRBD1. The TCR was taken from a human donor in good health. Sequenced input: PBMCs. The CDR3 sequence is CASSRTGSNQPQHF. The bases are TGTGCCAGCAGCAGGACAGGGAGCAATCAGCCCCAGCATTTT. The full variable domain, with segments outside the CDR3 supplied by the reference TRBV5-6 and TRBJ1-5 proteins, appears as DAGVTQSPTHLIKTRGQQVTLRCSPKSGHDTVSWYQQALGQGPQFIFQYYEEEERQRGNFPDRFSGHQFPNYSSELNVNALLLGDSALYLCASSRTGSNQPQHFGDGTRLSIL.